A single sample gave rise to the 32 T cell receptor beta chains below, sequenced in a study of chemoradiotherapy in HPV16-positive cancers. Profiling relied on immunoSEQ multiplex PCR, and the TCRdb table lists in-frame clones only, not all of them. The table shows under 10,000 clones, with roughly 89% occurring only once. This material consisted of blood, taken from a patient who underwent chemoradiotherapy. These receptors originate from a human donor with HPV-associated anogenital cancer.

The J gene is TRBJ1-3, the V gene TRBV7-2, with D possibly matching TRBD1 (5 bases). The CDR3 spans 14 residues. The ends were cut back, 6 bases at V and 2 bases at J, with 11 bases in the middle. CDR1 is SGHTA and CDR2 is FQGNSA in the germline V gene. The CDR3 reads CASSQTGPGNTIYF. The CDR3 region has the DNA TGTGCCAGCAGTCAAACGGGGCCTGGAAACACCATATATTTT.

The CDR3 coding sequence is TGTGCCAGCAGTTTATGGGGAACTGGGGCCAACGTCCTGACTTTC. It translates to CASSLWGTGANVLTF. The chain combines TRBV28 with TRBJ2-6, with D hard to call. Between the trimmed V and J ends, which lost 0 bases and 2 bases, there was a span of 5 bases. CDR3 length: 15 residues. Per germline, CDR1 MDHEN and CDR2 SYDVKM. Complete variable domain (other parts from reference TRBV28 and TRBJ2-6): DVKVTQSSRYLVKRTGEKVFLECVQDMDHENMFWYRQDPGLGLRLIYFSYDVKMKEKGDIPEGYSVSREKKERFSLILESASTNQTSMYLCASSLWGTGANVLTFGAGSRLTVL.

The rearrangement uses TRBV15 and TRBJ1-1; D might be TRBD1 (5 bases). The CDR3 consists of 18 residues. V lost 0 bases to trimming and J lost 5 bases, with 22 bases between them. Looked up from germline, CDR1 is LNHNV and CDR2 is YYDKDF (reference sequence). In nucleotides, the CDR3 is TGTGCCACCAGCAGAGATGGGGCAGACCGGGGAAGACGAACTGAAGCTTTCTTT. Translated, it gives CATSRDGADRGRRTEAFF.

The table lists this clone with a count of one. V and J are TRBV7-9 and TRBJ2-3; D remains unclear. The V end lost 5 bases, the J end lost 4 bases, and 7 bases lay between the germline ends. Germline V lookup: CDR1 SEHNR, CDR2 FQNEAQ (reference sequence). The CDR3 runs 12 residues. The CDR3 spells CASSKLPDTQYF. CDR3 in DNA: TGTGCCAGCAGCAAACTACCAGATACGCAGTATTTT.

CDR3 nucleotide sequence: TGCGCCAGCTGGGAGACTAGCGGGGGGTTCAATGAGCAGTTCTTC. It encodes CASWETSGGFNEQFF. The chain couples TRBV5-1 to TRBJ2-1, with TRBD2 matching 13 bases. The CDR3 loop spans 15 amino acids. V dropped 7 bases and J dropped 6; count of bases not matched to a gene: 7. Germline V lookup: CDR1 SGHRS, CDR2 YFSETQ.

The J gene is TRBJ1-2, the V gene TRBV5-4; 8 bases are shared with TRBD1. Germline-derived CDR1 and CDR2 are SGHNT and YYREEE (reference sequence). This CDR3 is 13 amino acids long. Unmatched junction bases numbered 1, after V lost 1 base and J lost 5 bases. CDR3 sequence: CASSLNRGYGYTF. CDR3 nucleotide sequence: TGTGCCAGCAGCTTGAACAGGGGGTATGGCTACACCTTC.

The DNA of the CDR3 is TGTGCCAGCAGCCCGCCCATCGATGACAGGGGGCTTAACACCATATATTTT. Translation gives CASSPPIDDRGLNTIYF. The chain couples TRBV5-4 to TRBJ1-3, with TRBD1 matching 10 bases. With 4 bases clipped from V and 7 bases from J, the junction kept 14 bases outside the gene matches. Germline V CDR1 and CDR2: SGHNT, YYREEE (reference sequence). This CDR3 is built from 17 residues.

The chain has TRBV7-2 and TRBJ1-6, with D unresolved. There are 17 residues in the CDR3. The V end lost 5 bases, the J end lost 6 bases, and 20 bases lay between the germline ends. CDR1 is SGHTA and CDR2 is FQGNSA in the germline V gene. The CDR3 reads CASSPPVWVEPNSPLHF. CDR3 DNA: TGTGCCAGCAGCCCCCCCGTGTGGGTTGAACCTAATTCACCCCTCCACTTT.

The chain carries TRBV29-1 and TRBJ2-3; 13 nucleotides line up with TRBD2. Germline CDR1 reads SQVTM; CDR2 reads ANQGSEA. The CDR3 consists of 14 residues. The J segment lost 6 bases and the V segment lost 6 bases, leaving 6 bases of the junction unmatched. The CDR3 sequence: CSVAGLAGYDTQYF. Here the CDR3 DNA reads TGCAGCGTCGCGGGACTAGCGGGATATGATACGCAGTATTTT.

The V call is TRBV7-9, the J call TRBJ1-3; D uncertain. Germline assignment: CDR1 SEHNR and CDR2 FQNEAQ (reference sequence). V lost 0 bases to trimming and J lost 0 bases, with 9 bases between them. The CDR3 sequence is 16 residues long. The CDR3 here is CASSLAGSYSGNTIYF. CDR3 DNA: TGTGCCAGCAGCTTAGCGGGGAGCTACTCTGGAAACACCATATATTTT.

This rearrangement joins TRBV2 to TRBJ2-3; either TRBD1 or TRBD2 may supply D (5 bases each). Germline assignment: CDR1 SNHLY and CDR2 FYNNEI. The ends were cut back, 10 bases at V and 0 bases at J, with 11 bases in the middle. The CDR3 loop spans 13 amino acids. The CDR3 is CATGRTSTDTQYF. For the CDR3, the DNA is TGTGCCACGGGACGGACAAGCACAGATACGCAGTATTTT.

The chain joins TRBV28 to TRBJ1-3, with 7 bases lining up with TRBD1. Unmatched junction bases numbered 4, after V lost 4 bases and J lost 4 bases. The CDR3 length is 14 residues. Looked up from germline, CDR1 is MDHEN and CDR2 is SYDVKM. The CDR3 nucleotides are TGTGCCAGCAGTTCTCAAGGGGGCGGAAACACCATATATTTT. Encoded protein: CASSSQGGGNTIYF.

The J gene is TRBJ2-3, the V gene TRBV7-2; 7 nucleotides match TRBD2. Germline V gives CDR1 SGHTA, CDR2 FQGNSA. V dropped 5 bases and J dropped 0; count of bases not matched to a gene: 8. The CDR3 sequence is 16 residues long. The CDR3 loop reads CASSLSPGGSTDTQYF. The CDR3 DNA is TGTGCCAGCAGCCTTTCCCCCGGGGGGAGCACAGATACGCAGTATTTT.

The chain joins TRBV6-1 to TRBJ2-1; the D is unclear. This CDR3 region has 11 residues. Germline V gives CDR1 MNHNS, CDR2 SASEGT. Trimming removed 5 bases at V and 8 bases at J, with 7 bases between. CDR3 DNA sequence: TGTGCCAGCAGTCCCAGATATGAGCAGTTCTTC. It specifies CASSPRYEQFF.

The gene calls are TRBV7-9 and TRBJ2-5; perhaps D is TRBD1 or TRBD2 (5 bases each). This CDR3 is built from 14 residues. V was clipped by 3 bases and J by 5 bases, with 13 bases between them. CDR1 and CDR2 from the germline V gene are SEHNR and FQNEAQ (reference sequence). In nucleotides, the CDR3 is TGTGCCAGCAGCTTGAACGGGGCAGGGGAGACCCAGTACTTC. As protein: CASSLNGAGETQYF.

The chain recombines TRBV28 with TRBJ2-1, with D possibly TRBD1 on 5 matching bases. This CDR3 region has 15 residues. Trimming took 2 bases from V and 6 from J, leaving 14 bases between them. Germline V gene sequence: CDR1 MDHEN, CDR2 SYDVKM. The CDR3 DNA follows: TGTGCCAGCAGTTTACCGGGCCTGGGGCCCAATGAGCAGTTCTTC. Translation: CASSLPGLGPNEQFF.

CDR3 DNA sequence: TGCAGCGTTGAAGATCAGGTGACAGGGAGTAATAATGAGCAGTTCTTC. It encodes CSVEDQVTGSNNEQFF. J is TRBJ2-1 and V is TRBV29-1, with 7 bases identical to TRBD1. The CDR3 extends over 16 amino acids. Germline V CDR1 and CDR2: SQVTM, ANQGSEA. V was pared by 0 bases and J by 7 bases, with 12 bases of the junction left unmatched.

The V and J genes are TRBV18 and TRBJ1-2, with a weak D call TRBD1 (5 bases). The CDR3 is made up of 18 amino acids. Per the germline V gene, CDR1 is KGHSH and CDR2 is LQKENI. V shed 1 base and J shed 5 bases, with 23 bases lying between them. DNA of the CDR3: TGTGCCAGCTCACCACAGGCGCCAGGGACGGGAGGTAGATATGGCTACACCTTC. Translated, it gives CASSPQAPGTGGRYGYTF.

The gene calls are TRBV6-5 and TRBJ2-1; a weak D match, TRBD1 (6 bases). V was trimmed by 6 bases and J by 10 bases, leaving 10 bases between them. Germline V gene lookup returns CDR1 MNHEY and CDR2 SVGAGI. The CDR3 consists of 11 residues. The CDR3 DNA is TGTGCCAGCAGCCAAGGACAGGAGCAGTTCTTC. This sequence encodes CASSQGQEQFF.

The V gene is TRBV29-1, the J gene TRBJ1-1; 10 bases map to TRBD1. Germline-derived CDR1 and CDR2 are SQVTM and ANQGSEA. This CDR3 is 15 amino acids long. V shed 6 bases and J 4 bases; nucleotides not matched to a gene: 11. This chain's CDR3 is CSVTGGGRGGTEAFF. As DNA, the CDR3 is TGCAGCGTGACAGGGGGCGGCCGTGGGGGCACTGAAGCTTTCTTT.

V usage is TRBV18 and J usage is TRBJ2-3; 9 bases line up with TRBD2. In germline, CDR1 is KGHSH, CDR2 LQKENI. The CDR3 spans 16 residues. J gave up 4 bases and V 1 base, and 6 bases lay outside the gene matches. The CDR3 here is CASSPLAGDPSDTQYF. In nucleotides, the CDR3 is TGTGCCAGCTCACCACTAGCGGGGGACCCTTCAGATACGCAGTATTTT.

This clone was observed a single time. This rearrangement joins TRBV6-5 to TRBJ2-5; D perhaps matches TRBD1 (6 bases). The CDR3 loop spans 14 amino acids. Germline CDR1 is MNHEY and CDR2 is SVGAGI. Between the trimmed V and J ends, which lost 4 bases and 7 bases, there was a span of 16 bases. CDR3 DNA sequence: TGTGCCAGCAGTTTGTGGACAGCCCGGGGGACCCAGTACTTC. It codes for CASSLWTARGTQYF.

The rearrangement links TRBV5-6 to TRBJ1-1; D not certain. Deletions cut 0 bases from V and 0 bases from J, with 9 bases between. The CDR3 covers 15 residues. The germline CDR1 and CDR2 sequences are SGHDT and YYEEEE. Here the CDR3 reads CASSLGTLMNTEAFF. CDR3 bases: TGTGCCAGCAGCTTGGGAACCCTAATGAACACTGAAGCTTTCTTT. The full variable domain, in which reference TRBV5-6 and TRBJ1-1 provide the parts outside the CDR3, is DAGVTQSPTHLIKTRGQQVTLRCSPKSGHDTVSWYQQALGQGPQFIFQYYEEEERQRGNFPDRFSGHQFPNYSSELNVNALLLGDSALYLCASSLGTLMNTEAFFGQGTRLTVV.

The gene calls are TRBV5-6 and TRBJ1-2, with D perhaps TRBD1 (6 bases). CDR3 length: 14 residues. CDR1 and CDR2 from the germline V gene are SGHDT and YYEEEE. V dropped 4 bases and J dropped 3 bases, with 13 bases sitting between them. CDR3 amino acids: CASSPGADDYGYTF. The CDR3 region has the DNA TGTGCCAGCAGCCCGGGGGCGGACGACTATGGCTACACCTTC.

The chain is built from TRBV11-2 and TRBJ1-2; the D gene is possibly TRBD1 (6 bases). The CDR3 consists of 11 residues. CDR1 SGHAT and CDR2 FQNNGV come from the germline V gene. V gave up 3 bases and J gave up 7 bases, with 6 bases separating them. CDR3 amino acids: CASSFRGGYTF. CDR3 DNA sequence: TGTGCCAGCAGCTTCAGGGGTGGCTACACCTTC.

The V and J genes are TRBV7-6 and TRBJ2-6; D is unclear. Trimming took 6 bases from V and 1 from J, leaving 7 bases between them. Germline CDR1 reads SGHVS; CDR2 reads FNYEAQ. The CDR3 has 14 residues. As DNA, the CDR3 is TGTGCCAGCAGAACCTCATCTGGGGCCAACGTCCTGACTTTC. Encoded protein: CASRTSSGANVLTF.

J is TRBJ1-2 and V is TRBV19, with 7 nucleotides matching TRBD1. The germline gives CDR1 LNHDA, CDR2 SQIVND (reference sequence). The J segment lost 4 bases and the V segment lost 7 bases, leaving 6 bases of the junction unmatched. This CDR3 has 13 amino acids. The CDR3 DNA reads as TGTGCCAGTAACTCGGACAGGCTCTATGGCTACACCTTC. The encoded protein is CASNSDRLYGYTF.

The chain has TRBV14 and TRBJ1-1; 10 positions agree with TRBD1. Germline V gene lookup returns CDR1 SGHDN and CDR2 FVKESK. The V segment lost 4 bases and the J segment 4 bases; nucleotides outside the gene matches: 6. The CDR3 contains 15 residues. The CDR3 reads CASSRQRTGGTEAFF. In DNA, the CDR3 is TGTGCCAGCAGCCGACAGCGGACAGGGGGCACTGAAGCTTTCTTT.

The chain recombines TRBV5-4 with TRBJ1-2, with 9 bases that match TRBD1. This CDR3 spans 17 amino acids. Germline values: CDR1 SGHNT, CDR2 YYREEE (reference sequence). J lost 3 bases, V lost 3 bases, and 12 bases had no gene match. The CDR3 DNA reads TGTGCCAGCAGCTACGACCCCTCCGGGACAGGGTACTATGGCTACACCTTC. It translates to CASSYDPSGTGYYGYTF.

V gene TRBV6-5 combines with J gene TRBJ2-1; D gene unclear. This CDR3 region has 13 residues. Per the germline V gene, CDR1 is MNHEY and CDR2 is SVGAGI. Trimming took off 0 bases at V and 4 bases at J, with 4 bases between the two ends. As DNA, the CDR3 is TGTGCCAGCAGTTACTCCCGGTACAATGAGCAGTTCTTC. It specifies CASSYSRYNEQFF.

CDR3 sequence: CASSLSTQSNEQFF. CDR3 coding DNA: TGTGCCAGCAGCTTAAGCACTCAGAGCAATGAGCAGTTCTTC. The chain links TRBV7-3 to TRBJ2-1; D is unclear. The CDR3 is 14 amino acids. Trimming removed 1 base from V and 6 bases from J, with 10 bases in between. Per germline, CDR1 SGHTA and CDR2 FQGTGA.

The chain uses TRBV5-1 and TRBJ1-2, with 7 bases aligning to TRBD1. After removal of 6 bases from V and 5 bases from J, the junction contained 7 bases not matched to a gene. Germline V gene lookup returns CDR1 SGHRS and CDR2 YFSETQ. The CDR3 spans 13 residues. CDR3 sequence (DNA): TGCGCCAGCAACCGCGGGACAGAGTATGGCTACACCTTC. Translated, it gives CASNRGTEYGYTF.